This T cell receptor (beta chain) was profiled in a study of PD-L1 blockade in urothelial cancer. About the study: In the patient group, most of the roughly 30 were males with bladder-origin urothelial cancer. Among blood samples, the median T cell count was some 150,000.

As to time point: pretreatment peripheral blood. Per germline, CDR1 LGHNA and CDR2 YSLEER. The germline V and J ends were trimmed by 4 bases and 4 bases, with 15 bases remaining between them. The CDR3 has 15 residues. The repertoire was sequenced with immunoSEQ multiplex PCR; TCRdb's copy has only in-frame clones and lacks some. The sample includes about 95,000 clones, roughly 90% of them seen just once. This material consisted of PBMCs, taken around atezolizumab (anti-PD-L1) treatment. This clonotype originated in a man aged 55 to 70 with urothelial cancer. The V and J genes are TRBV4-3 and TRBJ2-3, with D perhaps matching TRBD2 (5 bases). The DNA of the CDR3 is TGCGCCAGCAGCCCGACCATAGAGGACTCAGATACGCAGTATTTT. This codes for CASSPTIEDSDTQYF.